One and the same sample provided the 19 T cell receptor beta chains below, sequenced in a study of shared clonotypes between healthy human individuals. Sequencing was performed with immunoSEQ multiplex PCR; in TCRdb, only in-frame clones are kept and a portion is missing. The sample carries approximately 1.1 million clones, 70% to 80% recorded once. Sequencing was done on a sample of memory CD4+ T cells from PBMCs. Indicated subset: CD45RA-negative fraction. These receptors all come from a man aged 18 to 30 in good health. Some clones in this sample may be carry-over from other donors' samples.

V usage is TRBV20-1 and J usage is TRBJ2-1; D not resolved. Germline-derived CDR1 and CDR2 are DFQATT and SNEGSKA (reference sequence). This CDR3 has 11 amino acids. The ends were cut back, 3 bases at V and 7 bases at J, with 7 bases in the middle. The CDR3 region is CSASVGNEQFF. Here the CDR3 DNA reads TGCAGTGCTAGTGTCGGAAATGAGCAGTTCTTC.

The chain employs TRBV28 and TRBJ1-5; tentative D call: TRBD1 (6 bases). The CDR3 is 16 amino acids. V was shortened by 3 bases and J by 2 bases, with 14 bases between the two germline ends. The germline CDR1 and CDR2 sequences are MDHEN and SYDVKM. For the CDR3, the DNA is TGTGCCAGCAGTTTCCGGGCGGGGGCTCGCAATCAGCCCCAGCATTTT. Translated: CASSFRAGARNQPQHF.

V is TRBV28 and J is TRBJ1-5; no clear D gene. The CDR3 contains 13 residues. The V end lost 6 bases, the J end lost 3 bases, and 9 bases lay between the germline ends. Germline V gene data show CDR1 as MDHEN and CDR2 as SYDVKM. CDR3 in DNA: TGTGCCAGCAGCCCAATTCCCAATCAGCCCCAGCATTTT. Its translation: CASSPIPNQPQHF. Full variable domain (missing parts from reference TRBV28 and TRBJ1-5): DVKVTQSSRYLVKRTGEKVFLECVQDMDHENMFWYRQDPGLGLRLIYFSYDVKMKEKGDIPEGYSVSREKKERFSLILESASTNQTSMYLCASSPIPNQPQHFGDGTRLSIL.

The chain joins TRBV5-5 to TRBJ1-5, with D maybe TRBD1 (5 bases). From germline, CDR1 is SGHKS and CDR2 YYEKEE (reference sequence). The V end lost 4 bases, the J end lost 3 bases, and 11 bases lay between the germline ends. CDR3 length: 14 amino acids. The CDR3 bases are TGTGCCAGCAGCCGAGACAGACACAATCAGCCCCAGCATTTT. It is translated as CASSRDRHNQPQHF.

This clone was seen many times. This sequence joins TRBV27 and TRBJ2-5; perhaps TRBD1 as D (6 bases). V was shortened by 2 bases and J by 7 bases, with 17 bases between the two germline ends. Germline CDR1 reads MNHEY; CDR2 reads SMNVEV (reference sequence). This CDR3 contains 15 residues. DNA for the CDR3: TGTGCCAGCAGTTTAAGGCGACAGGTTGGTGGGACCCAGTACTTC. Its translation: CASSLRRQVGGTQYF.

The CDR3 coding sequence is TGTGCCAGTAGTATAGATATGCGAAGCTATGGCTACACCTTC. Translation: CASSIDMRSYGYTF. V usage is TRBV19 and J usage is TRBJ1-2, with unresolved D. V was cut by 0 bases and J by 4 bases, with 9 bases left in between. CDR3 length equals 14 residues. Germline V gene data show CDR1 as LNHDA and CDR2 as SQIVND (reference sequence).

The DNA of the CDR3 is TGTGCCAGCAGCTTAACAGGGGATTGGACCTACGAGCAGTACTTC. Protein product: CASSLTGDWTYEQYF. The V call is TRBV7-2, the J call TRBJ2-7, with 7 positions matching TRBD1. V was pared by 2 bases and J by 2 bases, with 6 bases of the junction left unmatched. This CDR3 contains 15 residues. CDR1 is SGHTA and CDR2 is FQGNSA in the germline V gene. Based on the CDR3 plus reference TRBV7-2 and TRBJ2-7, the full variable domain is GAGVSQSPSNKVTEKGKDVELRCDPISGHTALYWYRQSLGQGLEFLIYFQGNSAPDKSGLPSDRFSAERTGGSVSTLTIQRTQQEDSAVYLCASSLTGDWTYEQYFGPGTRLTVT.

This sequence joins TRBV4-1 and TRBJ2-3; D may be TRBD1 (5 bases). The germline V and J ends were trimmed by 3 bases and 1 base, with 5 bases remaining between them. CDR1 is MGHRA, CDR2 YSYEKL, per germline. This CDR3 spans 13 amino acids. CDR3 in DNA: TGCGCCAGCAGCCAGACAGGCACAGATACGCAGTATTTT. Protein sequence: CASSQTGTDTQYF.

V is TRBV5-1 and J is TRBJ2-3, with 9 bases identical to TRBD1. Looked up from germline, CDR1 is SGHRS and CDR2 is YFSETQ. The trim removed 0 bases at V and 3 bases at J, leaving 11 bases unmatched. CDR3 length equals 18 residues. The CDR3 DNA is TGCGCCAGCAGCTTGGGGGGGACAGGGACCCTTCGGACAGATACGCAGTATTTT. This sequence encodes CASSLGGTGTLRTDTQYF.

This clone was observed a few times. This chain joins TRBV25-1 and TRBJ1-2; TRBD1 matches at 9 bases. Germline V CDR1 and CDR2: MGHDK, SYGVNS. Unmatched junction bases numbered 9, after V lost 5 bases and J lost 8 bases. CDR3 length equals 14 residues. CDR3 DNA: TGTGCCAGCAGTCCACACACAGGGGGCGCAGGCTACACCTTC. Translated, it gives CASSPHTGGAGYTF.

In nucleotides, the CDR3 is TGTGCCAGCAGCCGCAACCAGGGGTATGGCTACACCTTC. Translating gives CASSRNQGYGYTF. The chain links TRBV14 to TRBJ1-2; possibly TRBD1 for D (6 bases). CDR3 length equals 13 residues. The germline V and J ends were trimmed by 4 bases and 5 bases, with 11 bases remaining between them. Germline lookup yields CDR1 SGHDN and CDR2 FVKESK.

This chain uses TRBV7-6 with TRBJ2-1; D might be TRBD1 (6 bases). The CDR3 length is 14 residues. V was trimmed by 7 bases and J by 6 bases, leaving 16 bases between them. Germline CDR1 reads SGHVS; CDR2 reads FNYEAQ. The CDR3 reads CASKKRAGVNEQFF. Written as DNA, the CDR3 is TGTGCCAGCAAAAAACGGGCAGGGGTCAATGAGCAGTTCTTC.

The chain recombines TRBV6-5 with TRBJ2-7; 8 bases fit TRBD2. V was pared by 3 bases and J by 3 bases, with 7 bases of the junction left unmatched. CDR1 is MNHEY, CDR2 SVGAGI, per germline. The CDR3 loop spans 15 amino acids. CDR3 nucleotide sequence: TGTGCCAGCAGTTATGATGTAGCGGGAAGCTACGAGCAGTACTTC. Translating it yields CASSYDVAGSYEQYF.

The V and J genes are TRBV5-4 and TRBJ1-2; 9 positions agree with TRBD1. CDR1 SGHNT and CDR2 YYREEE come from the germline V gene (reference sequence). This CDR3 comprises 15 residues. J was trimmed by 4 bases and V by 4 bases; bases with no gene match: 8. CDR3 amino acids: CASSPTGGGGYGYTF. The CDR3, as DNA: TGTGCCAGCAGCCCCACAGGGGGCGGGGGCTATGGCTACACCTTC. Variable domain in full (rest from reference TRBV5-4 and TRBJ1-2): ETGVTQSPTHLIKTRGQQVTLRCSSQSGHNTVSWYQQALGQGPQFIFQYYREEENGRGNFPPRFSGLQFPNYSSELNVNALELDDSALYLCASSPTGGGGYGYTFGSGTRLTVV.

The rearrangement uses TRBV27 and TRBJ1-1, with D tentatively TRBD1 (5 bases). V shed 1 base and J shed 4 bases, with 19 bases lying between them. This CDR3 region has 17 residues. The germline V gene encodes CDR1 MNHEY and CDR2 SMNVEV (reference sequence). DNA of the CDR3: TGTGCCAGCAGTTTATATAGGGGACCCCTGGGGGGCACTGAAGCTTTCTTT. Translation: CASSLYRGPLGGTEAFF.

V gene TRBV10-3 combines with J gene TRBJ2-1; 13 positions agree with TRBD2. CDR1 is ENHRY, CDR2 SYGVKD, per germline. The junction had 5 bases not matched to a gene; V was cut back by 5 bases and J by 7 bases. The CDR3 runs 15 residues. The CDR3, as DNA: TGTGCCATCAGTCCCGGGACTAGCGGGAAGAATGAGCAGTTCTTC. It encodes CAISPGTSGKNEQFF.

This chain links TRBV18 with TRBJ1-1; possible D gene TRBD1, 6 bases. V dropped 5 bases and J dropped 8 bases, with 15 bases sitting between them. Germline V lookup: CDR1 KGHSH, CDR2 LQKENI. This CDR3 comprises 13 residues. The CDR3 region has the DNA TGTGCCAGCTCATCCTTAGCCGGGACAGAAGCTTTCTTT. Its protein is CASSSLAGTEAFF.

Points on this clone: This CDR3 is also generated by other DNA sequences in the sample. The DNA for the CDR3 is TGTGCCAGCAGCGAGGGGGCAGATACGCAGTATTTT. Amino acids: CASSEGADTQYF. The gene calls are TRBV7-2 and TRBJ2-3; maybe TRBD1 (6 bases). There are 12 residues in the CDR3. V was trimmed by 5 bases and J by 4 bases, leaving 7 bases between them. Germline CDR1 SGHTA, CDR2 FQGNSA.

This clone was counted only a few times. CDR3 amino acids: CASSGAVSNQPQHF. The CDR3 nucleotides are TGCGCCAGCAGTGGAGCAGTTAGCAATCAGCCCCAGCATTTT. The V call is TRBV10-2, the J call TRBJ1-5; no clear D. The CDR3 extends over 14 amino acids. The V end was cut by 4 bases, the J end by 0 bases, with 7 bases between. CDR1 WSHSY and CDR2 SAAADI come from the germline V gene.